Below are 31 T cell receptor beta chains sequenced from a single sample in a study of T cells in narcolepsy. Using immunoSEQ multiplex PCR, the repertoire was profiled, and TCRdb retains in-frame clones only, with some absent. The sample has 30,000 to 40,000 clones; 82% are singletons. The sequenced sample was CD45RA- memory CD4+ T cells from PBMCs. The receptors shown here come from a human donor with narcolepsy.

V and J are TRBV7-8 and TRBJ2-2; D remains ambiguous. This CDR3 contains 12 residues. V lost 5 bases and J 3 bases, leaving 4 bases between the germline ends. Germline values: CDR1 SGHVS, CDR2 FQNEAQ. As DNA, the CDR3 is TGTGCCAGCAGCCAGTACACCGGGGAGCTGTTTTTT. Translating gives CASSQYTGELFF.

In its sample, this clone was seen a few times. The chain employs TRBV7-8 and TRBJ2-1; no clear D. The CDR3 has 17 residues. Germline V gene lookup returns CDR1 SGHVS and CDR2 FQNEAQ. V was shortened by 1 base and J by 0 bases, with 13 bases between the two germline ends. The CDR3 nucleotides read TGTGCCAGCAGCTTAGACGCCGGACCGGCCTCCTACAATGAGCAGTTCTTC. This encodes CASSLDAGPASYNEQFF.

The CDR3 nucleotides are TGCAGCGCGTCGGGTGGCAAAAACATTCAGTACTTC. This codes for CSASGGKNIQYF. The chain employs TRBV29-1 and TRBJ2-4; D is ambiguous. The CDR3 extends over 12 amino acids. Germline V gene lookup returns CDR1 SQVTM and CDR2 ANQGSEA. Trimming stripped 7 bases from V and 3 bases from J, with 10 bases between.

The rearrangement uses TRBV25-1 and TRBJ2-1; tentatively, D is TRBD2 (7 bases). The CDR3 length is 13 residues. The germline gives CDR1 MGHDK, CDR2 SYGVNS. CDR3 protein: CATRRGANNEQFF. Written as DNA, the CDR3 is TGTGCGACCCGCCGGGGGGCTAACAATGAGCAGTTCTTC. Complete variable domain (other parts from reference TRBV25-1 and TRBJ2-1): EADIYQTPRYLVIGTGKKITLECSQTMGHDKMYWYQQDPGMELHLIHYSYGVNSTEKGDLSSESTVSRIRTEHFPLTLESARPSHTSQYLCATRRGANNEQFFGPGTRLTVL.

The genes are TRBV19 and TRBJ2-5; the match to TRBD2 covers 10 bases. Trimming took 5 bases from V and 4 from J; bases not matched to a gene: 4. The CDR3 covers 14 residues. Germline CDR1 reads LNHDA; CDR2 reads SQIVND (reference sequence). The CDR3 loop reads CASSLLAGRETQYF. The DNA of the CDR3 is TGTGCCAGTAGTCTACTAGCGGGGAGAGAGACCCAGTACTTC.

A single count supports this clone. For the CDR3, the DNA is TGTGCCAGCAGCTCCAGGGGACAGCAACAAGAGACCCAGTACTTC. This gives the protein CASSSRGQQQETQYF. V is TRBV11-2 and J is TRBJ2-5; 7 bases align to TRBD1. CDR1 and CDR2 (germline): SGHAT, FQNNGV. The CDR3 length is 15 residues. The ends lost 4 bases at V and 2 bases at J; junction bases unmatched: 7.

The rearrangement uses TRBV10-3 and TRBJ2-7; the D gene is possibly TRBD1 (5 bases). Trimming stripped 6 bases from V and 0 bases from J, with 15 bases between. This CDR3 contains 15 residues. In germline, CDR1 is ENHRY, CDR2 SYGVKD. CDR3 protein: CAISRKQESSYEQYF. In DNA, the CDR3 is TGTGCCATCAGCAGGAAACAGGAGAGCTCCTACGAGCAGTACTTC.

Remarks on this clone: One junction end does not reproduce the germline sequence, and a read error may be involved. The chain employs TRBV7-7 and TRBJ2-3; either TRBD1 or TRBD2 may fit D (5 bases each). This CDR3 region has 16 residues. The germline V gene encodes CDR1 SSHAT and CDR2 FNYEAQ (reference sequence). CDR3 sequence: CASSLGTDPRTDTQYF. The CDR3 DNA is TGTGCTAGCAGCTTAGGGACCGATCCTCGCACAGATACGCAGTATTTT. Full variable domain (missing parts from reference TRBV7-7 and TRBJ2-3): GAGVSQSPRYKVTKRGQDVTLRCDPISSHATLYWYQQALGQGPEFLTYFNYEAQPDKSGLPSDRFSAERPEGSISTLTIQRTEQRDSAMYRCASSLGTDPRTDTQYFGPGTRLTVL.

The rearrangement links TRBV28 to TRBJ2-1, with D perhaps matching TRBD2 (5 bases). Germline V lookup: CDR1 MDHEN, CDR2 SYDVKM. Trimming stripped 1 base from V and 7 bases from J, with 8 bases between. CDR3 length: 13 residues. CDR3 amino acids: CASSLYSGNEQFF. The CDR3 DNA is TGTGCCAGCAGTTTATACAGCGGTAATGAGCAGTTCTTC.

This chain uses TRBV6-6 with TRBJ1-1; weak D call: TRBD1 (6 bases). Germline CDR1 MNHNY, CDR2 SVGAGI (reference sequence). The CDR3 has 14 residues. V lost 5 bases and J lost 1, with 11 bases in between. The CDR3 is CASSVWGPNTEAFF. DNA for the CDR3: TGTGCCAGCAGTGTTTGGGGGCCGAACACTGAAGCTTTCTTT.

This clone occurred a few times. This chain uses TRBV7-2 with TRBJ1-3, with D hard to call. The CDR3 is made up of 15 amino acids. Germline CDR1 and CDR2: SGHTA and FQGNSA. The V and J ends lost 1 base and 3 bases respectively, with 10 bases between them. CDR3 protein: CASSLGVGHGNTIYF. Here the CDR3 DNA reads TGTGCCAGCAGCTTAGGCGTAGGGCATGGAAACACCATATATTTT.

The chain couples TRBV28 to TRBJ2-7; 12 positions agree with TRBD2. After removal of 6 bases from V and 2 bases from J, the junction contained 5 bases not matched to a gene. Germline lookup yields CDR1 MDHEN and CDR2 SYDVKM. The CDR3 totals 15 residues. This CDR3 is CASSSPSGRAYEQYF. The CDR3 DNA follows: TGTGCCAGCAGCTCTCCTAGCGGGAGGGCCTACGAGCAGTACTTC.

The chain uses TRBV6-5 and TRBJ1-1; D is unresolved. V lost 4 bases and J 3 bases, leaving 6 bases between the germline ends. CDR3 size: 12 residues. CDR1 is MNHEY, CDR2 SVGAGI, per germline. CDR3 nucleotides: TGTGCCAGCAGTTCCTGGGACACTGAAGCTTTCTTT. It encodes CASSSWDTEAFF.

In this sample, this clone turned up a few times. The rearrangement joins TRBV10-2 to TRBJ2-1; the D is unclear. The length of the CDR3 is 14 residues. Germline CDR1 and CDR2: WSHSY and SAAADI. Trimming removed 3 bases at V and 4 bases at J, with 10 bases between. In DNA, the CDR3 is TGCGCCAGCAGTGAAATGCAGACGTACAATGAGCAGTTCTTC. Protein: CASSEMQTYNEQFF.

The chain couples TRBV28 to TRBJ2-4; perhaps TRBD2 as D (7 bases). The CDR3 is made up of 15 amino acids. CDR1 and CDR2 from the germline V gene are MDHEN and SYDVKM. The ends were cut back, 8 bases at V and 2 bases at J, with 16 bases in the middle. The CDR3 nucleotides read TGTGCCAGCTCGGGGGGCCGGTTAACCAAAAACATTCAGTACTTC. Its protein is CASSGGRLTKNIQYF.

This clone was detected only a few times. For the CDR3, the DNA is TGTGCCAGCAGTGCTCTGGACAGGGGTGGGGGCTACACCTTC. It specifies CASSALDRGGGYTF. The chain couples TRBV6-5 to TRBJ1-2; 9 nucleotides agree with TRBD1. The V gene end was trimmed by 5 bases and the J gene end by 8 bases; junction bases not matched to a gene: 9. CDR1 and CDR2 from the germline V gene are MNHEY and SVGAGI. CDR3 size: 14 residues.

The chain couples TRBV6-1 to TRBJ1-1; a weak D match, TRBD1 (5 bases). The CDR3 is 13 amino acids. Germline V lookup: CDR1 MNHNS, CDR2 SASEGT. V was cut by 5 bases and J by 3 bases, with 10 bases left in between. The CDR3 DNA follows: TGTGCCAGCAGTTCGAGGGGAGACACTGAAGCTTTCTTT. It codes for CASSSRGDTEAFF.

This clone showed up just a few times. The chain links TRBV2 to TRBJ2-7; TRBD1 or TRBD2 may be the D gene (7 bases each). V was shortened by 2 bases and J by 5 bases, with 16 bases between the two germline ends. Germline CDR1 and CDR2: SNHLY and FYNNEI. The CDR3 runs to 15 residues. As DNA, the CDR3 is TGTGCCAGCAGTGAACAGGGGGGGCTTTCGGACGAGCAGTACTTC. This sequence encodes CASSEQGGLSDEQYF.

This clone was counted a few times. The CDR3 DNA is TGTGCCAGCAGTACCCTCTACGAGCAGTACTTC. Its protein product is CASSTLYEQYF. J is TRBJ2-7 and V is TRBV6-1; the D is unclear. CDR1 is MNHNS and CDR2 is SASEGT in the germline V gene. This CDR3 is built from 11 residues. The ends were cut back, 5 bases at V and 3 bases at J, with 5 bases in the middle.

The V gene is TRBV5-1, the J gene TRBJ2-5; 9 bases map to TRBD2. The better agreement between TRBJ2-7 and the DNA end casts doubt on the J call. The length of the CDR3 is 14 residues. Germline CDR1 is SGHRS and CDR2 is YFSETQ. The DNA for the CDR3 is TGCGCCAGCAGCTTCGCTAGCGGGGATTACGAGCAGTACTTC. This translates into CASSFASGDYEQYF.

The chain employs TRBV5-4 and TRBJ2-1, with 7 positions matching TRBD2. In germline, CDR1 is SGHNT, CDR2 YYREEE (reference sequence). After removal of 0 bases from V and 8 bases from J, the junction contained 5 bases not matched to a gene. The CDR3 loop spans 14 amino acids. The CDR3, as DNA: TGTGCCAGCAGCTTGGGACTAGCTAACTATGAGCAGTTCTTC. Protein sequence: CASSLGLANYEQFF.

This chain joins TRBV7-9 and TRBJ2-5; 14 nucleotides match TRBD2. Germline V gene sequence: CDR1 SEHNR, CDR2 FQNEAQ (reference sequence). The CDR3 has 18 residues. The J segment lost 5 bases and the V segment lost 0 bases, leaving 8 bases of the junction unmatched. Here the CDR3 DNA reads TGTGCCAGCAGCTTAGCGGGACTAGCGGGAGAGGGAAGGGAGACCCAGTACTTC. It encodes CASSLAGLAGEGRETQYF.

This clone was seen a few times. The CDR3 spells CASSLGGGAPGNTIYF. The CDR3 DNA reads as TGCGCCAGCAGCTTGGGGGGGGGCGCCCCTGGAAACACCATATATTTT. The chain couples TRBV5-1 to TRBJ1-3; possibly TRBD1 for D (6 bases). The CDR3 sequence is 16 residues long. Looked up from germline, CDR1 is SGHRS and CDR2 is YFSETQ. V lost 0 bases to trimming and J lost 2 bases, with 12 bases between them. The variable domain in full, completed from reference TRBV5-1 and TRBJ1-3, reads KAGVTQTPRYLIKTRGQQVTLSCSPISGHRSVSWYQQTPGQGLQFLFEYFSETQRNKGNFPGRFSGRQFSNSRSEMNVSTLELGDSALYLCASSLGGGAPGNTIYFGEGSWLTVV.

CDR3 protein: CASSSPGLSRTQYF. CDR3 bases: TGTGCCAGCAGCTCGCCGGGACTCTCAAGGACCCAGTACTTC. This sequence joins TRBV7-2 and TRBJ2-5, with D maybe TRBD2 (6 bases). Germline loops: CDR1 SGHTA, CDR2 FQGNSA. The V gene lost 4 bases and the J gene lost 7 bases, with 16 bases spanning the gap. The length of the CDR3 is 14 residues.

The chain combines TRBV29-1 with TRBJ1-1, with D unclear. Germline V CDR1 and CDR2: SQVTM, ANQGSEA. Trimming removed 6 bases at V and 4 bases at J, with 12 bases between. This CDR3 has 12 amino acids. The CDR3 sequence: CSVRTDGTEAFF. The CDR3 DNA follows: TGCAGCGTCCGCACGGACGGCACTGAAGCTTTCTTT. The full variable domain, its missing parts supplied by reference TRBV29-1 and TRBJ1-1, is SAVISQKPSRDICQRGTSLTIQCQVDSQVTMMFWYRQQPGQSLTLIATANQGSEATYESGFVIDKFPISRPNLTFSTLTVSNMSPEDSSIYLCSVRTDGTEAFFGQGTRLTVV.

CDR3 bases: TGTGCCAGCAGCTTTCGGGGCGGACGATTCGAAGAGACCCAGTACTTC. This sequence encodes CASSFRGGRFEETQYF. The chain carries TRBV11-2 and TRBJ2-5; possibly TRBD1 or TRBD2 for D (5 bases each). V lost 3 bases and J 3 bases, leaving 17 bases between the germline ends. The CDR3 consists of 16 residues. Germline CDR1 is SGHAT and CDR2 is FQNNGV. Complete variable domain (other parts from reference TRBV11-2 and TRBJ2-5): EAGVAQSPRYKIIEKRQSVAFWCNPISGHATLYWYQQILGQGPKLLIQFQNNGVVDDSQLPKDRFSAERLKGVDSTLKIQPAKLEDSAVYLCASSFRGGRFEETQYFGPGTRLLVL.

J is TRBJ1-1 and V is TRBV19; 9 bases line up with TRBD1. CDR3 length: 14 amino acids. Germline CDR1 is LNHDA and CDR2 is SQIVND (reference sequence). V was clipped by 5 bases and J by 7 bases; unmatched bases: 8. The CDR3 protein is CASSVGQGRSEAFF. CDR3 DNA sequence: TGTGCCAGTAGTGTCGGACAGGGGCGAAGTGAAGCTTTCTTT.

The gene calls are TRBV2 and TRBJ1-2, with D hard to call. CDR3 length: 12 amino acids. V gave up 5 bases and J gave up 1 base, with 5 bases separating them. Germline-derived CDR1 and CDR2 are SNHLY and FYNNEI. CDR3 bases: TGTGCCAGCAGTCCACTTAACTATGGCTACACCTTC. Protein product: CASSPLNYGYTF.

The CDR3 sequence is CASSPTGNFYEQYF. The CDR3 DNA is TGTGCCAGCAGCCCGACAGGGAATTTCTACGAGCAGTACTTC. The chain recombines TRBV5-4 with TRBJ2-7, with 7 bases matching TRBD1. Germline lookup yields CDR1 SGHNT and CDR2 YYREEE (reference sequence). Trimming cost V 4 bases and J 3 bases; bases outside gene matches: 7. The CDR3 is 14 amino acids.

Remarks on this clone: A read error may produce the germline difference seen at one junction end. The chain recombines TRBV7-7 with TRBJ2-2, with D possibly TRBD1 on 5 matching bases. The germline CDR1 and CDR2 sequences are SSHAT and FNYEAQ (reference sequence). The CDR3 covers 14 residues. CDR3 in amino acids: CASSLERGTGELFF. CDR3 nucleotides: TGTGCTAGCAGCTTAGAAAGGGGCACCGGGGAGCTGTTTTTT.

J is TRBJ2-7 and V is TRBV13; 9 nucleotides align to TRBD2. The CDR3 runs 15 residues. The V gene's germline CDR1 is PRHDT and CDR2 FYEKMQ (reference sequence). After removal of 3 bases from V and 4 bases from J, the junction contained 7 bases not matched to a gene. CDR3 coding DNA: TGTGCCAGCAGCTTGGGGGCGGGAGGGAGATACGAGCAGTACTTC. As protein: CASSLGAGGRYEQYF.